The next 29 T cell receptor beta chains were all read from a single sample in a study of blood T cell repertoires in COVID-19. Only in-frame clones appear in the TCRdb table, and some are missing; sequencing was by immunoSEQ multiplex PCR. The data contain roughly 92,000 clones, around 80% of them singletons. Sequencing was performed on peripheral blood. The source of these receptors is a woman older than 75 with active or convalescent COVID-19.

This clone occurred once. This chain uses TRBV6-5 with TRBJ1-1; D unresolved. Trimming left V 2 bases short and J 5 bases short, with 15 bases between. The CDR3 covers 15 residues. Per germline, CDR1 MNHEY and CDR2 SVGAGI. Here the CDR3 reads CASSYLPRSETEAFF. DNA for the CDR3: TGTGCCAGCAGTTACCTCCCCCGGTCGGAGACTGAAGCTTTCTTT.

The chain couples TRBV3-1 (or the pseudogene TRBV3-2) to TRBJ2-7; tentative D call: TRBD2 (7 bases). Trimming took 5 bases from V and 2 from J, leaving 19 bases between them. The CDR3 is 16 residues long. Germline CDR1 is LGHDT and CDR2 is YNNKEL (reference sequence). The CDR3 here is CASSTKREGDPYEQYF. In DNA form, the CDR3 reads TGTGCCAGCAGCACTAAAAGGGAGGGGGACCCCTACGAGCAGTACTTC.

This sequence joins TRBV30 and TRBJ1-6; 9 bases map to TRBD1. CDR1 GTSNPN and CDR2 SVGIG come from the germline V gene (reference sequence). This CDR3 contains 14 residues. V shed 8 bases, J shed 7 bases, and the junction held 9 bases outside the gene matches. This chain's CDR3 is CAHSDRGRNSPLHF. The CDR3 region has the DNA TGTGCCCATTCGGACAGGGGTAGGAATTCACCCCTCCACTTT.

This clone was recorded a few times. In DNA, the CDR3 is TGCGCCAGCAGCTCTGGGTCGGGACTAGTAACAGATACGCAGTATTTT. The encoded protein is CASSSGSGLVTDTQYF. The chain combines TRBV5-1 with TRBJ2-3; 8 positions agree with TRBD2. Losses at the gene ends were 3 bases for V and 3 bases for J; bases not matched to a gene: 9. The CDR3 contains 16 residues. Germline CDR1 SGHRS, CDR2 YFSETQ.

This sequence joins TRBV10-1 and TRBJ2-7, with 9 bases matching TRBD2. This CDR3 region has 18 residues. The junction had 16 bases not matched to a gene; V was cut back by 3 bases and J by 4 bases. CDR1 is WNHNN and CDR2 is SYGVQD in the germline V gene (reference sequence). Here the CDR3 reads CASSEIPTSGLTWYEQYF. DNA of the CDR3: TGCGCCAGCAGTGAAATTCCGACTAGCGGACTAACTTGGTACGAGCAGTACTTC.

The chain joins TRBV28 to TRBJ2-7; TRBD2 might be the D (7 bases). The germline V and J ends were trimmed by 5 bases and 2 bases, with 13 bases remaining between them. Per germline, CDR1 MDHEN and CDR2 SYDVKM. This CDR3 region has 14 residues. The CDR3 DNA reads TGTGCCAGCAGTCCAGAGGGGGGGCCCTACGAGCAGTACTTC. Protein product: CASSPEGGPYEQYF. Combining the CDR3 with reference TRBV28 and TRBJ2-7 gives the whole variable domain DVKVTQSSRYLVKRTGEKVFLECVQDMDHENMFWYRQDPGLGLRLIYFSYDVKMKEKGDIPEGYSVSREKKERFSLILESASTNQTSMYLCASSPEGGPYEQYFGPGTRLTVT.

The rearrangement links TRBV6-5 to TRBJ2-7; TRBD2 matches at 13 bases. Germline-derived CDR1 and CDR2 are MNHEY and SVGAGI. V was pared by 11 bases and J by 7 bases, with 11 bases of the junction left unmatched. The CDR3 covers 14 residues. The CDR3 region is CAPRGLAGLWEQYF. CDR3 coding DNA: TGTGCCCCGCGGGGACTAGCGGGATTATGGGAGCAGTACTTC.

The rearrangement links TRBV29-1 to TRBJ1-1; D may be TRBD1 (6 bases). The CDR3 sequence is 13 residues long. V was clipped by 2 bases and J by 1 base, with 8 bases between them. Germline CDR1 SQVTM, CDR2 ANQGSEA. CDR3 DNA: TGCAGCGTTGAAAGACAGGAGAACACTGAAGCTTTCTTT. Translation: CSVERQENTEAFF.

This rearrangement joins TRBV27 to TRBJ2-7; weak D call: TRBD1 (5 bases). Trimming cost V 5 bases and J 2 bases, with 13 bases left between them. The germline V gene encodes CDR1 MNHEY and CDR2 SMNVEV (reference sequence). This CDR3 contains 14 residues. CDR3 in DNA: TGTGCCAGCAGTCGAATAGGGGTTACCTACGAGCAGTACTTC. This codes for CASSRIGVTYEQYF.

The V call is TRBV7-8, the J call TRBJ1-1; a possible D gene is TRBD1 (5 bases). V dropped 4 bases and J dropped 5 bases, with 11 bases sitting between them. Germline CDR1 is SGHVS and CDR2 is FQNEAQ. The CDR3 spans 13 residues. The CDR3, as DNA: TGTGCCAGCAGCTCCGGGGGGGGAACTGAAGCTTTCTTT. It encodes CASSSGGGTEAFF.

The chain has TRBV7-9 and TRBJ2-1; TRBD2 matches 13 bases. V trimming: 0 bases; J trimming: 6 bases; junction bases outside the gene matches: 8. The CDR3 has 18 amino acids. Looked up from germline, CDR1 is SEHNR and CDR2 is FQNEAQ (reference sequence). This CDR3 reads CASSLASGTSGVSNEQFF. The CDR3 DNA reads TGTGCCAGCAGCTTAGCTAGCGGGACTAGCGGGGTTAGCAATGAGCAGTTCTTC.

Concerning this clone: The sample has other DNA sequences that encode this CDR3 too. The J gene is TRBJ1-2, the V gene TRBV6-2 or TRBV6-3; 7 bases line up with TRBD1. The CDR3 has 12 residues. V dropped 6 bases and J dropped 6; count of bases not matched to a gene: 4. CDR1 and CDR2 from the germline V gene are MNHEY and SVGEGT. DNA for the CDR3: TGTGCCAGCAGCCGACAGGGAGATGGCTACACCTTC. Its translation is CASSRQGDGYTF.

This clone was observed once. The chain uses TRBV6-5 and TRBJ2-5; D may be TRBD2 (6 bases). The CDR3 covers 13 residues. The germline V gene has CDR1 MNHEY and CDR2 SVGAGI. The germline V and J ends were trimmed by 8 bases and 5 bases, with 15 bases remaining between them. This CDR3 reads CASCRGGVETQYF. CDR3 DNA: TGTGCCAGCTGTAGGGGAGGAGTGGAGACCCAGTACTTC.

V and J are TRBV28 and TRBJ1-2; 8 nucleotides line up with TRBD1. The CDR3 totals 14 residues. V lost 3 bases and J lost 8; bases outside the gene matches: 8. CDR1 MDHEN and CDR2 SYDVKM come from the germline V gene. The CDR3 protein is CASSLPGQAWGYTF. The CDR3 nucleotides read TGTGCCAGCAGTTTGCCGGGACAGGCGTGGGGCTACACCTTC.

This chain joins TRBV27 and TRBJ2-3, with TRBD2 matching over 8 bases. Germline CDR1 MNHEY, CDR2 SMNVEV (reference sequence). J was trimmed by 7 bases and V by 3 bases; bases with no gene match: 3. The CDR3 extends over 13 amino acids. The chain's CDR3 is CASSLPSGHTQYF. The DNA for the CDR3 is TGTGCCAGCAGTTTGCCTAGCGGGCATACGCAGTATTTT.

The chain recombines TRBV4-2 with TRBJ2-2, with 9 nucleotides matching TRBD2. This CDR3 has 17 residues. Germline assignment: CDR1 LGHNA and CDR2 YNFKEQ. The junction had 5 bases not matched to a gene; V was cut back by 3 bases and J by 0 bases. CDR3 sequence reads: CASSQGGRAANTGELFF. CDR3 bases: TGTGCCAGCAGCCAGGGCGGGAGGGCCGCGAACACCGGGGAGCTGTTTTTT.

The genes are TRBV19 and TRBJ2-7, with 8 bases matching TRBD2. In germline, CDR1 is LNHDA, CDR2 SQIVND (reference sequence). This CDR3 comprises 17 residues. J was trimmed by 1 base and V by 4 bases; bases with no gene match: 12. CDR3 loop: CASSTSSGGRGSYEQYF. CDR3 nucleotide sequence: TGTGCCAGTAGTACCTCTTCGGGGGGGCGCGGGTCCTACGAGCAGTACTTC.

The table lists this clone with a count of one. Here the CDR3 DNA reads TGTGCCAGCAGTGATGGGAGGGGGTTCCACGAGCAGTACTTC. Translated, it gives CASSDGRGFHEQYF. The chain employs TRBV2 and TRBJ2-7, with D possibly matching TRBD2 (7 bases). Deletions cut 3 bases from V and 5 bases from J, with 14 bases between. The CDR3 extends over 14 amino acids. CDR1 is SNHLY and CDR2 is FYNNEI in the germline V gene.

This clone was observed a few times. The J gene is TRBJ1-2, the V gene TRBV30; D possibly corresponds to TRBD1 (6 bases). CDR1 and CDR2 from the germline V gene are GTSNPN and SVGIG (reference sequence). This CDR3 is 17 amino acids long. V dropped 2 bases and J dropped 3 bases, with 22 bases sitting between them. The CDR3 spells CAWSFRFMHREYYGYTF. In DNA form, the CDR3 reads TGTGCCTGGAGTTTCAGGTTCATGCACAGGGAATACTATGGCTACACCTTC.

The chain recombines TRBV9 with TRBJ1-6, with TRBD1 as a possible D gene (6 bases). Per germline, CDR1 SGDLS and CDR2 YYNGEE. The ends were cut back, 3 bases at V and 7 bases at J, with 8 bases in the middle. There are 13 residues in the CDR3. CDR3 bases: TGTGCCAGCAGCGCGAGGGGGAATTCACCCCTCCACTTT. This encodes CASSARGNSPLHF.

The genes are TRBV18 and TRBJ1-1; weak D call: TRBD1 (6 bases). In germline, CDR1 is KGHSH, CDR2 LQKENI. The V end was cut by 7 bases, the J end by 1 base, with 10 bases between. The CDR3 length is 13 residues. In DNA, the CDR3 is TGTGCCAGCTTCGGACAGCGGAACACTGAAGCTTTCTTT. Protein sequence: CASFGQRNTEAFF. Full variable domain (remainder filled in from reference TRBV18 and TRBJ1-1): NAGVMQNPRHLVRRRGQEARLRCSPMKGHSHVYWYRQLPEEGLKFMVYLQKENIIDESGMPKERFSAEFPKEGPSILRIQQVVRGDSAAYFCASFGQRNTEAFFGQGTRLTVV.

The CDR3 spells CASSRRQDEAFF. In DNA form, the CDR3 reads TGTGCCAGCAGCCGGCGACAGGATGAAGCTTTCTTT. The chain recombines TRBV7-9 with TRBJ1-1; the D gene is possibly TRBD1 (6 bases). This CDR3 is 12 amino acids long. Trimming left V 5 bases short and J 7 bases short, with 11 bases between. In germline, CDR1 is SEHNR, CDR2 FQNEAQ (reference sequence).

The chain links TRBV7-3 to TRBJ2-6, with a tentative D call TRBD2 (6 bases). V dropped 3 bases and J dropped 8 bases, with 8 bases sitting between them. This CDR3 region has 13 residues. Germline V gives CDR1 SGHTA, CDR2 FQGTGA. The CDR3 loop is CASSLGRTNVLTF. As DNA, the CDR3 is TGTGCCAGCAGCTTGGGGAGGACCAACGTCCTGACTTTC.

This clone was seen only a few times. The J gene is TRBJ1-3, the V gene TRBV7-2; 9 bases align to TRBD1. The V gene end was trimmed by 1 base and the J gene end by 4 bases; junction bases not matched to a gene: 5. The CDR3 is made up of 16 amino acids. In germline, CDR1 is SGHTA, CDR2 FQGNSA. The DNA for the CDR3 is TGTGCCAGCAGCTTAGAGACAGGGGGTGGGGGAAACACCATATATTTT. This gives the protein CASSLETGGGGNTIYF.

The rearrangement uses TRBV28 and TRBJ1-5; D gene uncertain. Trimming took off 2 bases at V and 3 bases at J, with 8 bases between the two ends. CDR1 is MDHEN, CDR2 SYDVKM, per germline. The CDR3 extends over 14 amino acids. The CDR3 nucleotides are TGTGCCAGCAGTTTACGCGCCTACAATCAGCCCCAGCATTTT. This translates into CASSLRAYNQPQHF. The variable domain in full, completed from reference TRBV28 and TRBJ1-5, reads DVKVTQSSRYLVKRTGEKVFLECVQDMDHENMFWYRQDPGLGLRLIYFSYDVKMKEKGDIPEGYSVSREKKERFSLILESASTNQTSMYLCASSLRAYNQPQHFGDGTRLSIL.

The table lists this clone with a few counts. This sequence joins TRBV7-8 and TRBJ2-1; 7 bases fit TRBD2. V shed 0 bases and J 6 bases; nucleotides not matched to a gene: 5. The length of the CDR3 is 15 residues. Per the germline V gene, CDR1 is SGHVS and CDR2 is FQNEAQ. DNA for the CDR3: TGTGCCAGCAGCTTAGCCCTAGCGGCCGGCAATGAGCAGTTCTTC. Translation: CASSLALAAGNEQFF.

The chain has TRBV10-3 and TRBJ2-7, with 7 bases that match TRBD1. The CDR3 runs 14 residues. From germline, CDR1 is ENHRY and CDR2 SYGVKD. Trimming removed 7 bases from V and 2 bases from J; junction bases left unmatched: 8. In DNA, the CDR3 is TGTGCCATCACCCCCGGGACAGAGGCCTACGAGCAGTACTTC. Protein sequence: CAITPGTEAYEQYF.

This chain uses TRBV19 with TRBJ1-4, with D perhaps matching TRBD1 (5 bases). CDR1 and CDR2 (germline): LNHDA, SQIVND (reference sequence). Trimming shortened V by 3 bases and J by 8 bases, and 13 bases separated the two germline ends. The CDR3 has 14 amino acids. CDR3 residues: CASSIGIGGEKLFF. As DNA, the CDR3 is TGTGCCAGTAGTATTGGAATCGGGGGAGAAAAACTGTTTTTT.

The V gene is TRBV9, the J gene TRBJ2-5; 9 bases fit TRBD1. This CDR3 is 15 amino acids long. Germline V gene lookup returns CDR1 SGDLS and CDR2 YYNGEE. The ends lost 0 bases at V and 5 bases at J; junction bases unmatched: 5. The CDR3 DNA follows: TGTGCCAGCAGCGTAGTGGGACAGGGCCCGGAGACCCAGTACTTC. This sequence encodes CASSVVGQGPETQYF.